The 29 T cell receptor beta chains listed next were all sequenced from one sample in a study of blood T cells in healthy people across ages. For the second PCR, which ran for about 6 to 12 cycles, a sample-barcoded 5' primer and a J-beta primer mix were used. TCRdb called the 5' RACE reads again in MiXCR, with one record for every CDR3 protein. Of about 780,000 distinct CDR3 sequences detected, about 62% appear once; the ten largest clones hold 28%. Sequenced material: blood. The receptors stem from a man aged 30 to 45 in good health.

V gene TRBV7-6 combines with J gene TRBJ1-2; TRBD1 might be the D (5 bases). V gave up 0 bases and J gave up 3 bases, with 14 bases separating them. The CDR3 runs to 16 residues. CDR1 SGHVS and CDR2 FNYEAQ come from the germline V gene. CDR3: CASSLARDFPDYGYTF. The CDR3 DNA follows: TGTGCCAGCAGCTTAGCCAGGGACTTCCCGGACTATGGCTACACCTTC.

The rearrangement links TRBV4-3 to TRBJ2-1, with TRBD2 as a possible D gene (5 bases). The V end lost 5 bases, the J end lost 8 bases, and 10 bases lay between the germline ends. The CDR3 loop spans 12 amino acids. Per the germline V gene, CDR1 is LGHNA and CDR2 is YSLEER. CDR3 DNA sequence: TGCGCCAGCAGCAACGGGATTCATGAGCAGTTCTTC. This codes for CASSNGIHEQFF.

This sequence joins TRBV6-8 and TRBJ1-2; 11 bases are a match to TRBD1. This CDR3 is 17 amino acids long. V shed 8 bases, J shed 1 base, and the junction held 12 bases outside the gene matches. The germline CDR1 and CDR2 sequences are MNHGY and SAAAGT. Here the CDR3 reads CASAHLDRGQDNYGYTF. Written as DNA, the CDR3 is TGTGCCAGCGCCCACCTGGACAGGGGGCAGGATAACTATGGCTACACCTTC.

V usage is TRBV5-6 and J usage is TRBJ1-2; 8 nucleotides match TRBD1. J was trimmed by 8 bases and V by 2 bases; bases with no gene match: 11. CDR3 length: 15 amino acids. Germline V gene lookup returns CDR1 SGHDT and CDR2 YYEEEE. The CDR3 region is CASSFQGAIFGGYTF. As DNA, the CDR3 is TGTGCCAGCAGCTTTCAGGGGGCAATTTTCGGGGGCTACACCTTC.

This rearrangement joins TRBV4-3 to TRBJ2-3, with TRBD1 identical over 10 bases. V shed 0 bases and J 5 bases; nucleotides not matched to a gene: 11. Germline-derived CDR1 and CDR2 are LGHNA and YSLEER. CDR3 length equals 18 residues. This CDR3 reads CASSQELPGTGVGDTQYF. For the CDR3, the DNA is TGCGCCAGCAGCCAAGAGTTGCCTGGGACAGGGGTCGGAGATACGCAGTATTTT.

V is TRBV27 and J is TRBJ2-7; perhaps TRBD1 as D (5 bases). Deletions cut 3 bases from V and 3 bases from J, with 12 bases between. The length of the CDR3 is 14 residues. CDR1 MNHEY and CDR2 SMNVEV come from the germline V gene (reference sequence). The DNA for the CDR3 is TGTGCCAGCAGTTTGTGGGCAGGGTTCTACGAGCAGTACTTC. The encoded protein is CASSLWAGFYEQYF.

The rearrangement joins TRBV29-1 to TRBJ2-7; D assignment may be TRBD1 or TRBD2 (6 bases each). The CDR3 loop spans 14 amino acids. The ends were cut back, 6 bases at V and 3 bases at J, with 18 bases in the middle. Germline assignment: CDR1 SQVTM and CDR2 ANQGSEA. The DNA of the CDR3 is TGCAGCGTACCCGTCTGGGGGGCCTTCTACGAGCAGTACTTC. Translating it yields CSVPVWGAFYEQYF.

This clonotype has only one observation. The rearrangement links TRBV29-1 to TRBJ2-7; TRBD1 matches 9 bases. Germline CDR1 SQVTM, CDR2 ANQGSEA. V was pared by 4 bases and J by 6 bases, with 10 bases of the junction left unmatched. The CDR3 length is 14 residues. CDR3 amino acids: CSVVGDREAFEQYF. CDR3 DNA sequence: TGCAGCGTTGTAGGGGACAGGGAGGCTTTCGAGCAGTACTTC.

The chain employs TRBV4-2 and TRBJ1-3; D is ambiguous. Trimming shortened V by 3 bases and J by 3 bases, and 9 bases separated the two germline ends. CDR3 length equals 14 residues. The germline V gene encodes CDR1 LGHNA and CDR2 YNFKEQ. This CDR3 reads CASSHGDLGNTIYF. DNA of the CDR3: TGTGCCAGCAGCCACGGGGATCTTGGAAACACCATATATTTT.

This clonotype was counted a few times. The chain is built from TRBV10-3 and TRBJ2-4; a possible D gene is TRBD2 (6 bases). The J call may be mistaken, given a closer DNA end match to TRBJ2-7. This CDR3 spans 16 amino acids. The germline V gene encodes CDR1 ENHRY and CDR2 SYGVKD. CDR3 protein: CAISGGGGDGSYEQYF. CDR3 coding DNA: TGTGCCATCAGTGGCGGTGGAGGGGATGGATCCTACGAGCAGTACTTC.

The DNA of the CDR3 is TGTGCCAGCAGCTTGAAGGGGCCCATCTACAATGAGCAGTTCTTC. It yields the protein CASSLKGPIYNEQFF. The chain joins TRBV5-6 to TRBJ2-1, with D maybe TRBD1 (5 bases). The V end was cut by 1 base, the J end by 3 bases, with 11 bases between. This CDR3 is built from 15 residues. Looked up from germline, CDR1 is SGHDT and CDR2 is YYEEEE.

The chain is built from TRBV20-1 and TRBJ2-5; TRBD1 is a possible D gene (6 bases). Trimming removed 6 bases from V and 5 bases from J, with 22 bases in between. CDR3 length: 15 residues. The germline V gene has CDR1 DFQATT and CDR2 SNEGSKA (reference sequence). The CDR3 protein is CSAPSIAGAGETQYF. In DNA, the CDR3 is TGCAGTGCCCCGAGTATCGCAGGGGCTGGGGAGACCCAGTACTTC.

This rearrangement joins TRBV6-2 or TRBV6-3 to TRBJ2-3, with 8 positions matching TRBD1. CDR1 and CDR2 from the germline V gene are MNHEY and SVGEGT. V lost 6 bases and J lost 6; bases outside the gene matches: 11. The CDR3 length is 15 residues. CDR3 sequence reads: CASRTQGVGRDTQYF. The CDR3 DNA reads TGTGCCAGCAGGACACAGGGGGTCGGCAGGGATACGCAGTATTTT.

The rearrangement links TRBV29-1 to TRBJ2-5; the D is unclear. The CDR3 loop spans 13 amino acids. Trimming left V 6 bases short and J 3 bases short, with 14 bases between. Germline CDR1 SQVTM, CDR2 ANQGSEA. This CDR3 is CSVRDLRKETQYF. Written as DNA, the CDR3 is TGCAGCGTCCGCGACCTACGGAAAGAGACCCAGTACTTC.

The gene calls are TRBV5-1 and TRBJ2-7; the D call may be TRBD1 or TRBD2 (6 bases each). The CDR3 totals 15 residues. Deletions cut 4 bases from V and 2 bases from J, with 16 bases between. Per the germline V gene, CDR1 is SGHRS and CDR2 is YFSETQ. CDR3 loop: CASSGEVDRTYEQYF. CDR3 nucleotides: TGCGCCAGCAGCGGGGAGGTGGACAGAACCTACGAGCAGTACTTC.

A few counts support this clonotype. This chain uses TRBV4-3 with TRBJ2-1; perhaps TRBD2 as D (6 bases). Germline-derived CDR1 and CDR2 are LGHNA and YSLEER. CDR3 length: 17 residues. The V end lost 0 bases, the J end lost 9 bases, and 21 bases lay between the germline ends. Written as DNA, the CDR3 is TGCGCCAGCAGCCAAGATCGGGTAGCGGCTGCCTACGGTGAGCAGTTCTTC. The encoded protein is CASSQDRVAAAYGEQFF.

CDR3 sequence (DNA): TGCAGTGCTAGAGGGGATAGCGGGTCCTACAATGAGCAGTTCTTC. Its protein is CSARGDSGSYNEQFF. The chain links TRBV20-1 to TRBJ2-1; TRBD2 matches 7 bases. Germline CDR1 is DFQATT and CDR2 is SNEGSKA (reference sequence). CDR3 length equals 15 residues. Trimming at V came to 1 base and at J to 1 base, leaving 4 bases not matched to a gene.

This clonotype was recorded a few times. The gene calls are TRBV29-1 and TRBJ2-7; 12 bases align to TRBD2. The CDR3 is 14 residues long. Germline V gene sequence: CDR1 SQVTM, CDR2 ANQGSEA. The V segment lost 6 bases and the J segment 4 bases; nucleotides outside the gene matches: 7. The CDR3 DNA reads TGCAGCGTGCTAGCGGGGGGGCGTCCTTACGAGCAGTACTTC. Its protein product is CSVLAGGRPYEQYF.

The CDR3 is CASSLFGTGGQETQYF. The CDR3 region has the DNA TGTGCCAGCAGTCTTTTCGGGACAGGGGGCCAAGAGACCCAGTACTTC. The chain combines TRBV12-3 or TRBV12-4 with TRBJ2-5, with TRBD1 identical over 11 bases. Losses at the gene ends were 5 bases for V and 1 base for J; bases not matched to a gene: 6. The CDR3 length is 16 residues.

The V and J genes are TRBV7-9 and TRBJ2-1; 8 positions agree with TRBD2. The germline V gene encodes CDR1 SEHNR and CDR2 FQNEAQ (reference sequence). The CDR3 length is 16 residues. J was trimmed by 2 bases and V by 5 bases; bases with no gene match: 8. In DNA, the CDR3 is TGTGCCAGCAGCCTGTCCGGGGGGGGGCCCTACAATGAGCAGTTCTTC. This codes for CASSLSGGGPYNEQFF.

This chain connects TRBV4-3 to TRBJ2-3; D is perhaps TRBD2 (5 bases). This CDR3 has 13 amino acids. The V end lost 0 bases, the J end lost 8 bases, and 9 bases lay between the germline ends. The V gene's germline CDR1 is LGHNA and CDR2 YSLEER. For the CDR3, the DNA is TGCGCCAGCAGCCAAGATCGGGCGGGTACGCAGTATTTT. Its protein is CASSQDRAGTQYF.

This chain links TRBV3-1 with TRBJ2-4; D may correspond to TRBD1 or TRBD2 (5 bases each). The germline V gene encodes CDR1 LGHDT and CDR2 YNNKEL (reference sequence). V gave up 3 bases and J gave up 5 bases, with 8 bases separating them. CDR3 length equals 13 residues. CDR3 amino acids: CASSQQGENIQYF. In DNA form, the CDR3 reads TGTGCCAGCAGCCAGCAGGGAGAAAACATTCAGTACTTC.

The CDR3 here is CASTLGQDRGTQYF. As DNA, the CDR3 is TGTGCCAGCACCCTAGGACAGGATCGAGGGACCCAGTACTTC. The V call is TRBV28, the J call TRBJ2-5, with TRBD1 identical over 7 bases. This CDR3 has 14 residues. Germline V lookup: CDR1 MDHEN, CDR2 SYDVKM. V was clipped by 7 bases and J by 7 bases; unmatched bases: 12.

V and J are TRBV4-3 and TRBJ2-7; 7 bases map to TRBD1. J was trimmed by 0 bases and V by 1 base; bases with no gene match: 9. The CDR3 covers 17 residues. CDR1 LGHNA and CDR2 YSLEER come from the germline V gene. In nucleotides, the CDR3 is TGCGCCAGCAGCCAAGCTGATACCGGGACAGCCTCCTACGAGCAGTACTTC. It codes for CASSQADTGTASYEQYF.

The chain links TRBV4-3 to TRBJ2-2; no firm D call. There are 13 residues in the CDR3. The ends were cut back, 2 bases at V and 4 bases at J, with 5 bases in the middle. CDR1 is LGHNA and CDR2 is YSLEER in the germline V gene. The CDR3 spells CASSQRFTGELFF. The CDR3 DNA sequence: TGCGCCAGCAGCCAACGATTCACCGGGGAGCTGTTTTTT.

This chain joins TRBV7-2 and TRBJ1-2; D is ambiguous. Trimming shortened V by 1 base and J by 1 base, and 13 bases separated the two germline ends. CDR1 and CDR2 from the germline V gene are SGHTA and FQGNSA. The CDR3 sequence is 16 residues long. CDR3 sequence: CASSLGQSGLNYGYTF. In DNA, the CDR3 is TGTGCCAGCAGCTTAGGGCAGTCAGGCCTTAACTATGGCTACACCTTC.

The chain combines TRBV7-9 with TRBJ2-2; tentatively, D is TRBD1 or TRBD2 (6 bases each). V gave up 3 bases and J gave up 3 bases, with 11 bases separating them. CDR1 SEHNR and CDR2 FQNEAQ come from the germline V gene (reference sequence). This CDR3 is built from 15 residues. CDR3 coding DNA: TGTGCCAGCAGCTTTCGGGGGCACGACACCGGGGAGCTGTTTTTT. It specifies CASSFRGHDTGELFF.

CDR3 loop: CASSYSRRGGTSTDTQYF. In nucleotides, the CDR3 is TGTGCCAGCAGTTACTCCCGGCGGGGGGGCACTAGCACAGATACGCAGTATTTT. The chain recombines TRBV6-5 with TRBJ2-3, with 9 bases that match TRBD2. The CDR3 sequence is 18 residues long. With 0 bases clipped from V and 0 bases from J, the junction kept 7 bases outside the gene matches. The germline CDR1 and CDR2 sequences are MNHEY and SVGAGI.

The chain uses TRBV14 and TRBJ2-7; D might be TRBD2 (6 bases). Germline values: CDR1 SGHDN, CDR2 FVKESK. The germline V and J ends were trimmed by 0 bases and 3 bases, with 15 bases remaining between them. The CDR3 has 16 amino acids. For the CDR3, the DNA is TGTGCCAGCAGCCAAGATGCCAGGAGGGCCTACTACGAGCAGTACTTC. Its protein product is CASSQDARRAYYEQYF.